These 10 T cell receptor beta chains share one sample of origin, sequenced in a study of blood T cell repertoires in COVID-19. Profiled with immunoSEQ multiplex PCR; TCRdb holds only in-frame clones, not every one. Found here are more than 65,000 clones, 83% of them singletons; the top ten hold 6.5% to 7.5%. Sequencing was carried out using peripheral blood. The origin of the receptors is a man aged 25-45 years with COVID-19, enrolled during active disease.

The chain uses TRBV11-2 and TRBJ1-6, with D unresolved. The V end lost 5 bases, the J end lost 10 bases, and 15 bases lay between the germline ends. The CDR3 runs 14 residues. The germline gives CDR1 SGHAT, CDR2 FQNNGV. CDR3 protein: CASSQNSGSSPLHF. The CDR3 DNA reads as TGTGCCAGCAGCCAAAACAGCGGGAGCTCACCCCTCCACTTT.

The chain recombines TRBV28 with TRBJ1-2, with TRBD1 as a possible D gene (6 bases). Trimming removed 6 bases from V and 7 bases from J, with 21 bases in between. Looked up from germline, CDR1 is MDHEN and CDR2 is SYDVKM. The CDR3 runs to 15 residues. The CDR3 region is CASRRSGQSVSGYTF. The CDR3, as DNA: TGTGCCAGCAGACGCTCCGGACAGTCAGTGAGTGGCTACACCTTC.

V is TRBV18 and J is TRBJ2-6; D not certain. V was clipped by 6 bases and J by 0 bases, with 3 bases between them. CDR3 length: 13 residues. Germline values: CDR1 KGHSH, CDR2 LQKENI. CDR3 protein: CASSLSGANVLTF. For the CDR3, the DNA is TGTGCCAGCTCTCTCTCTGGGGCCAACGTCCTGACTTTC.

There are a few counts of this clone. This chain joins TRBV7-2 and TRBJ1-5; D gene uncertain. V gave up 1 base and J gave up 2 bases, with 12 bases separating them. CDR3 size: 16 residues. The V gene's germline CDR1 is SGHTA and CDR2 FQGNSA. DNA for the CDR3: TGTGCCAGCAGCTTAGGACGCGGGAGGGGCAATCAGCCCCAGCATTTT. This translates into CASSLGRGRGNQPQHF.

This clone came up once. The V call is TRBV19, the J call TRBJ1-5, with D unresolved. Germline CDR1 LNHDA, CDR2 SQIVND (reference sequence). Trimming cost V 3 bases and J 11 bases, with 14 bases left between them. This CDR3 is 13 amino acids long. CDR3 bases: TGTGCCAGTAGTATGTCGGGTTACGATTCCCAGCATTTT. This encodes CASSMSGYDSQHF.

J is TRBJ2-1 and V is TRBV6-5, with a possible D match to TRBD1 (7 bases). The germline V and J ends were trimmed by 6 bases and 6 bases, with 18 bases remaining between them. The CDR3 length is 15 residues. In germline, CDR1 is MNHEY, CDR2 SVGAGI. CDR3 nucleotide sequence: TGTGCCAGCAGCTCGGAGGGGGCGTTTTTCAATGAGCAGTTCTTC. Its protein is CASSSEGAFFNEQFF.

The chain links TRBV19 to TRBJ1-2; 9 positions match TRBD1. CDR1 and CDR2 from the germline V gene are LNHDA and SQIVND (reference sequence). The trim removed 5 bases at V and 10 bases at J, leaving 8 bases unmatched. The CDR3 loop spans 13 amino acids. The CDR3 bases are TGTGCCAGTAGTGGCCGGGACAGGGTGGACTACACCTTC. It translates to CASSGRDRVDYTF.

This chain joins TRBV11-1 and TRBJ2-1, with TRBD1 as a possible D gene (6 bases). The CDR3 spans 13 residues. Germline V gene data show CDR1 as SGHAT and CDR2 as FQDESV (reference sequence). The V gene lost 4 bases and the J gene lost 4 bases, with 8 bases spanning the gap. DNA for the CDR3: TGTGCCAGCAGCTCCGACAGGTACAATGAGCAGTTCTTC. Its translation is CASSSDRYNEQFF.

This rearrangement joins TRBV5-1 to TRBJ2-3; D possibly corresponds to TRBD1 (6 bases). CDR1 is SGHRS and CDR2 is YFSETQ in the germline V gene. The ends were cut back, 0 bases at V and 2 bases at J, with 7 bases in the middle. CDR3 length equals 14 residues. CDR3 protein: CASSLAGDTDTQYF. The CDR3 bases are TGCGCCAGCAGCTTGGCAGGGGACACAGATACGCAGTATTTT.

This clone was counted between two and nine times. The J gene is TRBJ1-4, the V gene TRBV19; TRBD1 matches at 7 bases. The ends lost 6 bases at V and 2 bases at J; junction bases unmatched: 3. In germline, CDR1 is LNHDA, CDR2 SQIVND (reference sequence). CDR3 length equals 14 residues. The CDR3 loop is CASRTGRTNEKLFF. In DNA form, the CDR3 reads TGTGCCAGTAGGACAGGGCGGACTAATGAAAAACTGTTTTTT.